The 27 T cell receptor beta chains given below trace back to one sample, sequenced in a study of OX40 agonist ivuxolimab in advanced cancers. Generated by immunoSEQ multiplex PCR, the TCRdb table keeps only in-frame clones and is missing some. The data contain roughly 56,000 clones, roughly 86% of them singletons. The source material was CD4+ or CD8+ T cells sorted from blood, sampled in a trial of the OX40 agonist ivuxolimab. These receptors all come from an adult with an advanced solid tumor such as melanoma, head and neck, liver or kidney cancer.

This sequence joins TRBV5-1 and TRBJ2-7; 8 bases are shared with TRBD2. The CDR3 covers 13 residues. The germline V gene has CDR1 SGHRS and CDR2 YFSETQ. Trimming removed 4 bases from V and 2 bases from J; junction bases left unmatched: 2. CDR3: CASSMGLAYEQYF. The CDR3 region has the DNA TGCGCCAGCAGCATGGGACTAGCCTACGAGCAGTACTTC.

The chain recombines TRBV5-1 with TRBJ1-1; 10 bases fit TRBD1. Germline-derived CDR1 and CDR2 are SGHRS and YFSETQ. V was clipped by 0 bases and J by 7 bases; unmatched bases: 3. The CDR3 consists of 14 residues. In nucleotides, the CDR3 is TGCGCCAGCAGCTTGGGACAGGGGGCCGGTGAAGCTTTCTTT. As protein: CASSLGQGAGEAFF.

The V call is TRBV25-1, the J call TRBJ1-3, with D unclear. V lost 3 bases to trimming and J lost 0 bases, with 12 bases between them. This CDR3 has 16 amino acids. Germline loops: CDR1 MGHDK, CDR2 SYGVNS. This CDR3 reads CASSDEAVSSGNTIYF. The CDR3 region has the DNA TGTGCCAGCAGTGACGAGGCAGTCAGCTCTGGAAACACCATATATTTT.

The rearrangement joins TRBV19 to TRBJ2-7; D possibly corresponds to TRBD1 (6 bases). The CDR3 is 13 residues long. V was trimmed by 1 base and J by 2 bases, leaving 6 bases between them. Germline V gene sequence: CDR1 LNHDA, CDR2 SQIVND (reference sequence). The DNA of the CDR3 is TGTGCCAGTAGTATAGCAGGGGCCTACGAGCAGTACTTC. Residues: CASSIAGAYEQYF.

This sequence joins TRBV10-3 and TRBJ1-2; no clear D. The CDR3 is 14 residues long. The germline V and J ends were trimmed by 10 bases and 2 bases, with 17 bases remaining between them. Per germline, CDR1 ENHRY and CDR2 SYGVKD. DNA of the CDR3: TGTGCCACTAGTCCTGCTACAGAGAACTATGGCTACACCTTC. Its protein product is CATSPATENYGYTF.

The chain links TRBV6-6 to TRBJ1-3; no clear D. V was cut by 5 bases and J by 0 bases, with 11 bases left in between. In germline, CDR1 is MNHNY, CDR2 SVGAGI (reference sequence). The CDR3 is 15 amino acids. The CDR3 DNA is TGTGCCAGCAGTCCCCTGACCACCTCTGGAAACACCATATATTTT. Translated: CASSPLTTSGNTIYF.

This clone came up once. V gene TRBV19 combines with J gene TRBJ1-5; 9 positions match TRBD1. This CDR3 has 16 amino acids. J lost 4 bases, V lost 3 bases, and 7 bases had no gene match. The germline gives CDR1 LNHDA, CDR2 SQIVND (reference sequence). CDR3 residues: CASSIPTGTGNQPQHF. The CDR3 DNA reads TGTGCCAGTAGTATCCCGACCGGGACAGGGAATCAGCCCCAGCATTTT.

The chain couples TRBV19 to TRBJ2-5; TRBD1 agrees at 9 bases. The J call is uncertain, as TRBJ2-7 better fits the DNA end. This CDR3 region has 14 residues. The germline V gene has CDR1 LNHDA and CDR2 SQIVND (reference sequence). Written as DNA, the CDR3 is TGTGCCAGTGGGACAGGGCGTTTTCTGAACGAGCAGTACTTC. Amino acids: CASGTGRFLNEQYF.

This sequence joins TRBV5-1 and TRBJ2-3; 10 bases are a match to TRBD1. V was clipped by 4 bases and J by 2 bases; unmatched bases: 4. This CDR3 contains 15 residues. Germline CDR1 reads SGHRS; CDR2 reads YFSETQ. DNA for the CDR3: TGCGCCAGCAGCCAGGGACAGGGGTTCACAGATACGCAGTATTTT. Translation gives CASSQGQGFTDTQYF.

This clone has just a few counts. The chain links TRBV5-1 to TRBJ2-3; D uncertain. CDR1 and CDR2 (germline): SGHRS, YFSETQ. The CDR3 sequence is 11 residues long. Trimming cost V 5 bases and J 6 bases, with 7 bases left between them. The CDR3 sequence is CASRYEDTQYF. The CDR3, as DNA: TGCGCCAGCAGGTATGAGGATACGCAGTATTTT. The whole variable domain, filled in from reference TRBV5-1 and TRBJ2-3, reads KAGVTQTPRYLIKTRGQQVTLSCSPISGHRSVSWYQQTPGQGLQFLFEYFSETQRNKGNFPGRFSGRQFSNSRSEMNVSTLELGDSALYLCASRYEDTQYFGPGTRLTVL.

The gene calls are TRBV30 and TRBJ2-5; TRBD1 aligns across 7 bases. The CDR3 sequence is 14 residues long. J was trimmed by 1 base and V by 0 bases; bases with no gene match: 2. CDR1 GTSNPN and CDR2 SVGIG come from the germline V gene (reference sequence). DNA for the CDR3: TGTGCCTGGAGTGTCGGGACAGTCCAAGAGACCCAGTACTTC. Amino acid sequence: CAWSVGTVQETQYF.

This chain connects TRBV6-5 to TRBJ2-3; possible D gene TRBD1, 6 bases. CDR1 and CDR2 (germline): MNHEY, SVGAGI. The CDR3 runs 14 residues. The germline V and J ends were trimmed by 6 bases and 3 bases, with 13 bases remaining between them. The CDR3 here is CASSNRVGTDTQYF. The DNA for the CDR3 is TGTGCCAGCAGCAACAGGGTAGGAACAGATACGCAGTATTTT.

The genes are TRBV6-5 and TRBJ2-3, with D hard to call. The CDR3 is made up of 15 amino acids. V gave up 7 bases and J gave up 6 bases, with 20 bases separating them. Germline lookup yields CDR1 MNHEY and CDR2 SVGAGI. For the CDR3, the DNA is TGTGCCAGCAAGAAGGACCAGGTTGGATTTGATACGCAGTATTTT. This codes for CASKKDQVGFDTQYF.

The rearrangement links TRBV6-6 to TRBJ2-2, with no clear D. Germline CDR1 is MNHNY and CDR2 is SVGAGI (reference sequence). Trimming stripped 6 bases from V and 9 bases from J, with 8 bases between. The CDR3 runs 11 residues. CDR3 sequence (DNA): TGTGCCAGCAGGTCTTTCCGGGAGCTGTTTTTT. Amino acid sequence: CASRSFRELFF.

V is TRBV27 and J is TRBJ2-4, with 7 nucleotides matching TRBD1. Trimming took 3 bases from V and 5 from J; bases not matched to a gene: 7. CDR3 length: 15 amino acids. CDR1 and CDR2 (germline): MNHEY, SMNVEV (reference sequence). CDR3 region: CASSFLGTEENIQYF. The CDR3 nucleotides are TGTGCCAGCAGTTTTCTTGGGACAGAAGAAAACATTCAGTACTTC.

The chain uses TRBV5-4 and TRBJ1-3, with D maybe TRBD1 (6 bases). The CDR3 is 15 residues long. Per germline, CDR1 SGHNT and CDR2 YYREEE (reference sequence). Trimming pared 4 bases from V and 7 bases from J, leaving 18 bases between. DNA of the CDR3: TGTGCCAGCAGCCCATCAGGGCGGGGGCCTAACACCATATATTTT. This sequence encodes CASSPSGRGPNTIYF.

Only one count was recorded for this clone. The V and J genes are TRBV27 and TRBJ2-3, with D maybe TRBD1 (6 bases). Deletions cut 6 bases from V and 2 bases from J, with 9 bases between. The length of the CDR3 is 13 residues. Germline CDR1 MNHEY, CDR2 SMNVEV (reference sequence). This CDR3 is CASRDRLTDTQYF. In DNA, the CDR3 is TGTGCCAGCAGGGACAGACTCACAGATACGCAGTATTTT.

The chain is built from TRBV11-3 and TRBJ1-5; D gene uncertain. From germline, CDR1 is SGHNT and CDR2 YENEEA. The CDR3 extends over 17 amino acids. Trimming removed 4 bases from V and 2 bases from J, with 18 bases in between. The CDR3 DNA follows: TGTGCCAGCAGCTCATGTGGACGTCTCGGAGGCAATCAGCCCCAGCATTTT. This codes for CASSSCGRLGGNQPQHF. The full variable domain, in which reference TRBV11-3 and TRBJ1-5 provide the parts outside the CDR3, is EAGVVQSPRYKIIEKKQPVAFWCNPISGHNTLYWYLQNLGQGPELLIRYENEEAVDDSQLPKDRFSAERLKGVDSTLKIQPAELGDSAVYLCASSSCGRLGGNQPQHFGDGTRLSIL.

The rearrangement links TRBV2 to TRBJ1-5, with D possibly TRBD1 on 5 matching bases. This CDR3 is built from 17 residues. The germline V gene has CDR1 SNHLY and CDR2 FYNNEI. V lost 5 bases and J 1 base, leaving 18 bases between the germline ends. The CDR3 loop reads CASSPVGGEISNQPQHF. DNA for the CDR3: TGTGCCAGCAGTCCCGTGGGGGGAGAGATAAGCAATCAGCCCCAGCATTTT. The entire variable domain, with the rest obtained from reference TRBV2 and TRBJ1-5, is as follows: EPEVTQTPSHQVTQMGQEVILRCVPISNHLYFYWYRQILGQKVEFLVSFYNNEISEKSEIFDDQFSVERPDGSNFTLKIRSTKLEDSAMYFCASSPVGGEISNQPQHFGDGTRLSIL.

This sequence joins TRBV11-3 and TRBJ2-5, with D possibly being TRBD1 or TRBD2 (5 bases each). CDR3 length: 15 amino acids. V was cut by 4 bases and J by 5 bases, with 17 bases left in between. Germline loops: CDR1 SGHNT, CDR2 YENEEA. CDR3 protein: CASSSPGPGVETQYF. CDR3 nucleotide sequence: TGTGCCAGCAGCTCGCCGGGACCTGGGGTGGAGACCCAGTACTTC.

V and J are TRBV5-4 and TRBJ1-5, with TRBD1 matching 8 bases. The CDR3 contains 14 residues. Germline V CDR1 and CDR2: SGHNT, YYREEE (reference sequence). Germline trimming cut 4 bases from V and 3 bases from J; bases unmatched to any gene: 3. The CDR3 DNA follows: TGTGCCAGCAGCGAGGACAGGGACAATCAGCCCCAGCATTTT. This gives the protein CASSEDRDNQPQHF.

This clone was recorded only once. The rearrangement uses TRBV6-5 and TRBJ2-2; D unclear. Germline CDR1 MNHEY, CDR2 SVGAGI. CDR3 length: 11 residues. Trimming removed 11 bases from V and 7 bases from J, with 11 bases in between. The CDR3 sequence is CASGRDGELFF. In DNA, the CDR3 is TGTGCCTCAGGCCGAGACGGGGAGCTGTTTTTT.

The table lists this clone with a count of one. This chain's CDR3 is CASSYSHFSYNEQFF. In DNA, the CDR3 is TGTGCCAGCAGTTACTCCCATTTCTCCTACAATGAGCAGTTCTTC. V is TRBV6-5 and J is TRBJ2-1, with no clear D. The CDR3 sequence is 15 residues long. CDR1 is MNHEY and CDR2 is SVGAGI in the germline V gene. V was shortened by 0 bases and J by 0 bases, with 6 bases between the two germline ends.

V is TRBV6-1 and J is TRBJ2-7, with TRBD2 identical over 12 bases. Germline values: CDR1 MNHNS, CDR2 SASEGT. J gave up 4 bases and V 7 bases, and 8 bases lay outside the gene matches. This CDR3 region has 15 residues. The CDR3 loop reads CASNFRTSGEYEQYF. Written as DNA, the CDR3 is TGTGCCAGCAATTTTCGGACTAGCGGGGAGTACGAGCAGTACTTC.

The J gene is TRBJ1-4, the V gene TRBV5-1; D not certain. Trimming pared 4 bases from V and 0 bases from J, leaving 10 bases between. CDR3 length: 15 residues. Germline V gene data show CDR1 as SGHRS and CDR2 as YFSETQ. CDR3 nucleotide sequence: TGCGCCAGCAGCCCCCAACGGGCAACTAATGAAAAACTGTTTTTT. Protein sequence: CASSPQRATNEKLFF. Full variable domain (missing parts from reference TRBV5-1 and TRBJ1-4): KAGVTQTPRYLIKTRGQQVTLSCSPISGHRSVSWYQQTPGQGLQFLFEYFSETQRNKGNFPGRFSGRQFSNSRSEMNVSTLELGDSALYLCASSPQRATNEKLFFGSGTQLSVL.

This chain's CDR3 is CASSQDKGGLITGELFF. As DNA, the CDR3 is TGCGCCAGCAGCCAAGATAAAGGGGGATTAATCACCGGGGAGCTGTTTTTT. This chain links TRBV4-3 with TRBJ2-2; weak D call: TRBD1 (6 bases). Germline values: CDR1 LGHNA, CDR2 YSLEER. The CDR3 has 17 residues. Trimming shortened V by 0 bases and J by 4 bases, and 15 bases separated the two germline ends.

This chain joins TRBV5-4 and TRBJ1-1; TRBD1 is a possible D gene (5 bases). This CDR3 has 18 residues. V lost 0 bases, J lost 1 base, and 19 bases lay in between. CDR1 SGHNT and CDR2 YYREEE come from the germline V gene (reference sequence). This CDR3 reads CASSLGGGASRRNTEAFF. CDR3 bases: TGTGCCAGCAGCTTGGGTGGTGGGGCCTCGCGTCGGAACACTGAAGCTTTCTTT.